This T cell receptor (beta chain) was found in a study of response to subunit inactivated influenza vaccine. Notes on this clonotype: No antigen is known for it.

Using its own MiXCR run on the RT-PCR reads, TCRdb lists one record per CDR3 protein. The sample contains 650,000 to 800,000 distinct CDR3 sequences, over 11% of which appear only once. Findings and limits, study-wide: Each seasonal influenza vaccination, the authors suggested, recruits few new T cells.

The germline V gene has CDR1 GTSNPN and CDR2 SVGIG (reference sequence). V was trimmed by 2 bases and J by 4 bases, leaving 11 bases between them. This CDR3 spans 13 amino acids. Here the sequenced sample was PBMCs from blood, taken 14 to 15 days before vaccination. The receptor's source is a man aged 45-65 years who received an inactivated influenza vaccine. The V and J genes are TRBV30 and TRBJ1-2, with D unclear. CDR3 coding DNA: TGTGCCTGGAGTCTGCCGCCGAGCTATGGCTACACCTTC. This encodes CAWSLPPSYGYTF.